Each of the 24 T cell receptor beta chains below was sequenced from the same sample in a study of cytomegalovirus exposure and HLA in healthy donors. PCR primers comprised 60 Vbeta and 13 Jbeta primers. Sequencing was performed with immunoSEQ multiplex PCR; in TCRdb, only in-frame clones are kept and a portion is missing. There are about 190,000 clones in the sample; around nine tenths occur only once, and approximately 1.7% lies in the top ten. Sequencing input: PBMCs. The receptors were gathered from a woman younger than 35 in good health and CMV-seronegative.

The chain carries TRBV6-1 and TRBJ2-5, with D possibly being TRBD2 (6 bases). Germline V CDR1 and CDR2: MNHNS, SASEGT. The V and J ends lost 0 bases and 5 bases respectively, with 10 bases between them. This CDR3 spans 14 amino acids. In DNA, the CDR3 is TGTGCCAGCAGTGAAGCGGGACTGCCGGAGACCCAGTACTTC. Its translation is CASSEAGLPETQYF.

J is TRBJ2-7 and V is TRBV5-6; no clear D. Trimming took 4 bases from V and 8 from J, leaving 10 bases between them. The germline V gene has CDR1 SGHDT and CDR2 YYEEEE. This CDR3 spans 11 amino acids. The chain's CDR3 is CASSNVGQQYF. As DNA, the CDR3 is TGTGCCAGCAGCAACGTTGGGCAGCAGTACTTC.

V gene TRBV7-2 combines with J gene TRBJ1-1; possible D gene TRBD1, 5 bases. Germline assignment: CDR1 SGHTA and CDR2 FQGNSA. This CDR3 spans 16 amino acids. V lost 1 base, J lost 0 bases, and 12 bases lay in between. The CDR3 DNA reads TGTGCCAGCAGCTTAGATCCAGGGAACATGAACACTGAAGCTTTCTTT. Its translation: CASSLDPGNMNTEAFF. The full variable domain, its missing parts supplied by reference TRBV7-2 and TRBJ1-1, is GAGVSQSPSNKVTEKGKDVELRCDPISGHTALYWYRQSLGQGLEFLIYFQGNSAPDKSGLPSDRFSAERTGGSVSTLTIQRTQQEDSAVYLCASSLDPGNMNTEAFFGQGTRLTVV.

The chain uses TRBV4-2 and TRBJ2-7, with D tentatively TRBD2 (5 bases). Trimming cost V 1 base and J 2 bases, with 12 bases left between them. Per the germline V gene, CDR1 is LGHNA and CDR2 is YNFKEQ. The CDR3 extends over 15 amino acids. The CDR3 region is CASSQGRGRPYEQYF. The CDR3 bases are TGTGCCAGCAGCCAAGGTCGGGGTCGACCCTACGAGCAGTACTTC.

This clone showed up just a few times. This chain connects TRBV19 to TRBJ1-5; TRBD1 is a possible D gene (5 bases). CDR1 is LNHDA, CDR2 SQIVND, per germline (reference sequence). V shed 5 bases and J shed 3 bases, with 17 bases lying between them. The CDR3 is 16 residues long. The CDR3 DNA sequence: TGTGCCAGTAGTTCCCCTAGGGCGGGGACCAATCAGCCCCAGCATTTT. Its protein product is CASSSPRAGTNQPQHF.

The chain recombines TRBV11-2 with TRBJ1-2, with D possibly being TRBD1 (5 bases). The V and J ends lost 0 bases and 3 bases respectively, with 14 bases between them. CDR1 and CDR2 (germline): SGHAT, FQNNGV. The CDR3 has 16 amino acids. Here the CDR3 DNA reads TGTGCCAGCAGCTTAGATTTTCGGGGGGTTGACTATGGCTACACCTTC. It encodes CASSLDFRGVDYGYTF. Supplemented by reference TRBV11-2 and TRBJ1-2, the full variable domain reads EAGVAQSPRYKIIEKRQSVAFWCNPISGHATLYWYQQILGQGPKLLIQFQNNGVVDDSQLPKDRFSAERLKGVDSTLKIQPAKLEDSAVYLCASSLDFRGVDYGYTFGSGTRLTVV.

The chain recombines TRBV5-1 with TRBJ1-5, with D perhaps matching TRBD1 (5 bases). This CDR3 is built from 15 residues. Germline CDR1 and CDR2: SGHRS and YFSETQ. V was shortened by 4 bases and J by 0 bases, with 11 bases between the two germline ends. The CDR3 reads CASSPFRDSNQPQHF. The CDR3 DNA reads TGCGCCAGCAGCCCCTTCAGGGATAGCAATCAGCCCCAGCATTTT. Combining the CDR3 with reference TRBV5-1 and TRBJ1-5 gives the whole variable domain KAGVTQTPRYLIKTRGQQVTLSCSPISGHRSVSWYQQTPGQGLQFLFEYFSETQRNKGNFPGRFSGRQFSNSRSEMNVSTLELGDSALYLCASSPFRDSNQPQHFGDGTRLSIL.

The V call is TRBV30, the J call TRBJ1-5; 7 positions match TRBD1. The CDR3 is 13 amino acids. V lost 1 base and J lost 6; bases outside the gene matches: 3. Germline loops: CDR1 GTSNPN, CDR2 SVGIG (reference sequence). CDR3 in DNA: TGTGCCTGGAGTGGACAGGGTAGTCAGCCCCAGCATTTT. It yields the protein CAWSGQGSQPQHF.

This clone showed up just a few times. This rearrangement joins TRBV9 to TRBJ2-5; D may be TRBD2 (5 bases). The germline V gene has CDR1 SGDLS and CDR2 YYNGEE. Trimming pared 4 bases from V and 4 bases from J, leaving 20 bases between. This CDR3 region has 16 residues. CDR3 sequence (DNA): TGTGCCAGCAGCTTACGTGGACTCCAATCAGGAGAGACCCAGTACTTC. It specifies CASSLRGLQSGETQYF.

This clone has a single count. The chain uses TRBV6-1 and TRBJ1-1; D possibly corresponds to TRBD1 (5 bases). The ends were cut back, 5 bases at V and 1 base at J, with 11 bases in the middle. The germline V gene encodes CDR1 MNHNS and CDR2 SASEGT. This CDR3 region has 14 residues. The CDR3 DNA follows: TGTGCCAGCAGTAAGGGGTTTACGAACACTGAAGCTTTCTTT. Translated, it gives CASSKGFTNTEAFF.

The gene calls are TRBV11-2 and TRBJ2-5; TRBD2 matches at 7 bases. The CDR3 runs 14 residues. V was pared by 2 bases and J by 5 bases, with 5 bases of the junction left unmatched. Germline V gene sequence: CDR1 SGHAT, CDR2 FQNNGV. In nucleotides, the CDR3 is TGTGCCAGCAGCTTAAATCTGGGGGGGGAGACCCAGTACTTC. This sequence encodes CASSLNLGGETQYF.

The chain is built from TRBV5-6 and TRBJ2-7; 11 positions agree with TRBD2. J was trimmed by 5 bases and V by 7 bases; bases with no gene match: 8. CDR1 and CDR2 (germline): SGHDT, YYEEEE. This CDR3 is built from 14 residues. DNA for the CDR3: TGTGCCAGCTTTTTAGCGGGAGGGCCAGACGAGCAGTACTTC. Protein product: CASFLAGGPDEQYF.

This chain joins TRBV7-9 and TRBJ2-7; D may be TRBD1 (6 bases). There are 15 residues in the CDR3. The V and J ends lost 5 bases and 0 bases respectively, with 14 bases between them. Looked up from germline, CDR1 is SEHNR and CDR2 is FQNEAQ (reference sequence). Here the CDR3 reads CASSLQGTVSYEQYF. The CDR3 coding sequence is TGTGCCAGCAGCCTCCAGGGGACGGTCTCCTACGAGCAGTACTTC.

V is TRBV7-2 and J is TRBJ2-1, with 7 nucleotides matching TRBD1. The CDR3 runs 14 residues. V trimming: 1 base; J trimming: 15 bases; junction bases outside the gene matches: 12. CDR1 and CDR2 (germline): SGHTA, FQGNSA. CDR3 bases: TGTGCCAGCAGCTTAGGGGACAGACCAACGGATCTGTTCTTC. It specifies CASSLGDRPTDLFF.

The V call is TRBV19, the J call TRBJ1-1; D perhaps matches TRBD1 (6 bases). The CDR3 loop spans 13 amino acids. CDR1 and CDR2 (germline): LNHDA, SQIVND (reference sequence). The germline V and J ends were trimmed by 6 bases and 1 base, with 9 bases remaining between them. The CDR3 DNA sequence: TGTGCCAGTAGCGGACAGCGGAACACTGAAGCTTTCTTT. It specifies CASSGQRNTEAFF.

The chain uses TRBV7-2 and TRBJ1-4; D is unclear. Deletions cut 5 bases from V and 2 bases from J, with 9 bases between. The CDR3 has 14 residues. Germline lookup yields CDR1 SGHTA and CDR2 FQGNSA. The CDR3 nucleotides are TGTGCCAGCAGCACCAGAGCGACTAATGAAAAACTGTTTTTT. Its protein product is CASSTRATNEKLFF.

This clone was seen only a few times. This chain links TRBV10-1 with TRBJ2-2; D is unclear. This CDR3 has 12 amino acids. Germline V gene data show CDR1 as WNHNN and CDR2 as SYGVQD (reference sequence). V shed 2 bases and J shed 6 bases, with 4 bases lying between them. CDR3 DNA sequence: TGCGCCAGCAGTGAGACACCCGGGGAGCTGTTTTTT. Translation gives CASSETPGELFF.

The chain has TRBV5-1 and TRBJ2-3; a possible D gene is TRBD2 (6 bases). This CDR3 region has 16 residues. Trimming took 0 bases from V and 0 from J, leaving 11 bases between them. Germline CDR1 SGHRS, CDR2 YFSETQ. CDR3 sequence reads: CASSLAVEGSTDTQYF. The CDR3 DNA sequence: TGCGCCAGCAGCTTGGCCGTGGAGGGTAGCACAGATACGCAGTATTTT. Filled out from reference TRBV5-1 and TRBJ2-3, the complete variable domain reads KAGVTQTPRYLIKTRGQQVTLSCSPISGHRSVSWYQQTPGQGLQFLFEYFSETQRNKGNFPGRFSGRQFSNSRSEMNVSTLELGDSALYLCASSLAVEGSTDTQYFGPGTRLTVL.

The chain recombines TRBV7-9 with TRBJ2-1, with 9 bases aligning to TRBD2. Losses at the gene ends were 5 bases for V and 2 bases for J; bases not matched to a gene: 4. CDR1 and CDR2 (germline): SEHNR, FQNEAQ (reference sequence). The length of the CDR3 is 15 residues. CDR3 sequence reads: CASSESSGAYNEQFF. Here the CDR3 DNA reads TGTGCCAGCAGCGAGTCTAGCGGGGCCTACAATGAGCAGTTCTTC.

J is TRBJ1-6 and V is TRBV21-1; TRBD1 is taken as the D call from the table, unchecked against the DNA. TRBV21-1 is termed a pseudogene. This CDR3 comprises 14 residues. The CDR3, as DNA: TGTGCCAGCAGCAAAGGAACAGGAGATTCACCCCTCCACTTT. Residues: CASSKGTGDSPLHF.

V and J are TRBV5-1 and TRBJ1-4; the match to TRBD1 covers 7 bases. V was pared by 4 bases and J by 3 bases, with 6 bases of the junction left unmatched. Germline loops: CDR1 SGHRS, CDR2 YFSETQ. The length of the CDR3 is 15 residues. The CDR3 DNA reads TGCGCCAGCAGCCCGTGGGACAGCCCTAATGAAAAACTGTTTTTT. Translating it yields CASSPWDSPNEKLFF.

This chain connects TRBV6-1 to TRBJ1-3; 8 bases map to TRBD1. The junction had 0 bases not matched to a gene; V was cut back by 2 bases and J by 6 bases. Germline CDR1 MNHNS, CDR2 SASEGT. This CDR3 contains 13 residues. The CDR3 DNA sequence: TGTGCCAGCAGTGAACAGGGGGCAAACACCATATATTTT. This encodes CASSEQGANTIYF.

The chain carries TRBV28 and TRBJ1-2, with D unclear. Between the trimmed V and J ends, which lost 1 base and 6 bases, there was a span of 6 bases. This CDR3 comprises 12 residues. Germline loops: CDR1 MDHEN, CDR2 SYDVKM. For the CDR3, the DNA is TGTGCCAGCAGTTTATCGGGTGATGGCTACACCTTC. Encoded protein: CASSLSGDGYTF.

The CDR3 region has the DNA TGTGCCAGCTCACCGGGGGGGCGCGGGCAGCCCCAGCATTTT. This sequence encodes CASSPGGRGQPQHF. The rearrangement links TRBV18 to TRBJ1-5, with D perhaps matching TRBD1 (6 bases). The CDR3 consists of 14 residues. In germline, CDR1 is KGHSH, CDR2 LQKENI. The V end was cut by 3 bases, the J end by 7 bases, with 13 bases between.